The clone carrying this T cell receptor (beta chain) showed up just a few times. This sample is part of a study of T cell repertoires in aging, cancer and after chemotherapy. Study at large: Patients with glioblastoma brain tumors were sampled before and after temozolomide-based therapy.

Between the trimmed V and J ends, which lost 5 bases and 6 bases, there was a span of 14 bases. In germline, CDR1 is MNHEY, CDR2 SVGEGT. The CDR3 sequence is 14 residues long. TRB rearrangements spanning V, D and J were amplified using mixed TRB-A/B primers. TCRdb re-analysed the multiplex PCR reads in MiXCR, keeping a single row per CDR3 protein. The profile shows some 570 distinct CDR3 sequences, 15% to 20% of them singletons. Peripheral blood genomic DNA, not sorted cells or RNA, was the template. The gene calls are TRBV6-2 or TRBV6-3 and TRBJ2-1; no definite D call. The sequence came from a human donor with a solid tumor. Material for sequencing was blood. As DNA, the CDR3 is TGTGCCAGCAGTCTTGAGTGGATCGTCAATGAGCAGTTCTTC. It specifies CASSLEWIVNEQFF.